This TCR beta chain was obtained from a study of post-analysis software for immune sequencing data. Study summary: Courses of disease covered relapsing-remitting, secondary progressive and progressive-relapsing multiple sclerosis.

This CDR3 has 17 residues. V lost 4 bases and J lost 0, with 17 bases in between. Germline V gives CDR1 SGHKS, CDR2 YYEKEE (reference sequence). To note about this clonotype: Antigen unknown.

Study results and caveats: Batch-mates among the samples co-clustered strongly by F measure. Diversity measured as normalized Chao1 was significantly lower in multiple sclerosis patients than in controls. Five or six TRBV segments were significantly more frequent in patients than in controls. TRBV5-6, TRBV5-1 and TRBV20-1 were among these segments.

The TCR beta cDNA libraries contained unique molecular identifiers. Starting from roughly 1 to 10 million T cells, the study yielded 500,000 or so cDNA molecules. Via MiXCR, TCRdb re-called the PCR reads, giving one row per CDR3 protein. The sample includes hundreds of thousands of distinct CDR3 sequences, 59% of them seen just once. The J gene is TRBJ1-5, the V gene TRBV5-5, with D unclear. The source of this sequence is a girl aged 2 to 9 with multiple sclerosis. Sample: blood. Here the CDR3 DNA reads TGTGCCAGCAGCCCCGAGTTTTGGCAGCCTAGCAATCAGCCCCAGCATTTT. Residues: CASSPEFWQPSNQPQHF.